These 6 T cell receptor beta chains share one sample of origin, sequenced in a study of identical twins. TCRdb called the 5' RACE reads again in MiXCR, with one record for every CDR3 protein. The table includes 400,000 to 500,000 distinct CDR3 sequences, 15% to 20% detected once. Sequenced: naive T cells sorted from blood. These receptors came from a man in his forties or fifties in good health.

This clonotype was recorded a few times. V gene TRBV5-1 combines with J gene TRBJ2-7, with 13 bases fitting TRBD2. The germline gives CDR1 SGHRS, CDR2 YFSETQ. After removal of 6 bases from V and 1 base from J, the junction contained 4 bases not matched to a gene. The CDR3 length is 15 residues. Here the CDR3 reads CASTPGLAGSYEQYF. The DNA for the CDR3 is TGCGCCAGCACCCCGGGACTAGCGGGATCCTACGAGCAGTACTTC.

The sample holds many counts of this clonotype. The rearrangement uses TRBV4-1 and TRBJ1-4, with a possible D match to TRBD1 (6 bases). The V gene lost 3 bases and the J gene lost 7 bases, with 18 bases spanning the gap. CDR3 size: 16 residues. The germline gives CDR1 MGHRA, CDR2 YSYEKL. CDR3 in DNA: TGCGCCAGCAGCCACCCCTCGGCCCGCAGGGGTGAAAAACTGTTTTTT. Protein sequence: CASSHPSARRGEKLFF.

The CDR3 is CASSRRLAGVTGELFF. In nucleotides, the CDR3 is TGTGCCAGCAGCCGCCGACTAGCGGGGGTTACCGGGGAGCTGTTTTTT. The rearrangement uses TRBV6-1 and TRBJ2-2, with 12 bases aligning to TRBD2. Germline CDR1 and CDR2: MNHNS and SASEGT. J gave up 5 bases and V 6 bases, and 7 bases lay outside the gene matches. CDR3 length: 16 amino acids.

This clonotype was observed a handful of times. The gene calls are TRBV4-2 and TRBJ2-1; TRBD2 matches at 8 bases. The CDR3 has 13 amino acids. V was clipped by 7 bases and J by 7 bases; unmatched bases: 6. Germline V CDR1 and CDR2: LGHNA, YNFKEQ. The CDR3 DNA follows: TGTGCCAGCACCTCCGGGACTAGTAATGAGCAGTTCTTC. Its protein is CASTSGTSNEQFF.

Concerning this clonotype: This may arise from a read error, as a much more abundant clone is one base away. This chain uses TRBV7-8 with TRBJ2-1; 9 bases match TRBD2. Trimming removed 4 bases from V and 6 bases from J; junction bases left unmatched: 7. This CDR3 is built from 15 residues. Per germline, CDR1 SGHVS and CDR2 FQNEAQ. The CDR3 DNA follows: TGTGCCAGCAGCTCGACTAGCGGAAGTAGCAATGAGCAGTTCTTC. Translated: CASSSTSGSSNEQFF.

This clonotype has a handful of counts. The chain links TRBV6-6 to TRBJ2-2, with D uncertain. Deletions cut 2 bases from V and 3 bases from J, with 4 bases between. CDR3 length equals 13 residues. Germline V gene data show CDR1 as MNHNY and CDR2 as SVGAGI (reference sequence). In DNA, the CDR3 is TGTGCCAGCAGTTACGTGGACACCGGGGAGCTGTTTTTT. It yields the protein CASSYVDTGELFF.